The 16 T cell receptor beta chains below all came from one sample that was sequenced in a study of cytomegalovirus exposure and HLA in healthy donors. The PCR was carried out with 60 Vbeta primers and 13 Jbeta primers. Libraries were prepared by immunoSEQ multiplex PCR; TCRdb keeps only in-frame clonotypes and omits some of them. The sample contains 63,000 or so clones, 80% of which appear only once. Sequences were obtained from PBMCs. The receptors were gathered from a woman between 25 and 40 years old in good health and CMV-seronegative.

The chain couples TRBV30 to TRBJ1-1, with TRBD1 matching 8 bases. The CDR3 runs 11 residues. Germline loops: CDR1 GTSNPN, CDR2 SVGIG (reference sequence). V dropped 5 bases and J dropped 9; count of bases not matched to a gene: 5. The CDR3 is CAWGDRGQAFF. Here the CDR3 DNA reads TGTGCCTGGGGCGACAGGGGACAAGCTTTCTTT.

This clone was seen a handful of times. The CDR3 DNA reads as TGTGCCAGCAGTTTGAGGGGGCGGTCCGGGGAGCTGTTTTTT. Amino acid sequence: CASSLRGRSGELFF. The chain joins TRBV6-5 to TRBJ2-2; the match to TRBD1 covers 7 bases. This CDR3 has 14 residues. The V segment lost 4 bases and the J segment 6 bases; nucleotides outside the gene matches: 5. Looked up from germline, CDR1 is MNHEY and CDR2 is SVGAGI.

This chain links TRBV29-1 with TRBJ2-1; D gene uncertain. The CDR3 covers 14 residues. Germline assignment: CDR1 SQVTM and CDR2 ANQGSEA. Trimming cost V 4 bases and J 2 bases, with 12 bases left between them. This CDR3 is CSVATDTTYNEQFF. Here the CDR3 DNA reads TGCAGCGTTGCGACCGACACAACCTACAATGAGCAGTTCTTC.

The chain employs TRBV29-1 and TRBJ1-1; D possibly corresponds to TRBD1 (6 bases). The germline gives CDR1 SQVTM, CDR2 ANQGSEA. V gave up 5 bases and J gave up 0 bases, with 16 bases separating them. The CDR3 length is 15 residues. CDR3 residues: CSVSQGPSMNTEAFF. The CDR3 DNA sequence: TGCAGCGTTTCTCAGGGGCCCTCTATGAACACTGAAGCTTTCTTT.

This clone was detected only a few times. This chain joins TRBV7-9 and TRBJ2-1; no firm D call. This CDR3 is built from 13 residues. Germline CDR1 reads SEHNR; CDR2 reads FQNEAQ (reference sequence). Trimming removed 1 base from V and 6 bases from J, with 7 bases in between. The DNA for the CDR3 is TGTGCCAGCAGCTTAGTCCAGTCCAATGAGCAGTTCTTC. Translation gives CASSLVQSNEQFF.

The table lists this clone with a count of one. The rearrangement links TRBV9 to TRBJ1-1; 8 positions agree with TRBD1. Trimming cost V 4 bases and J 2 bases; bases outside gene matches: 7. The germline CDR1 and CDR2 sequences are SGDLS and YYNGEE. The length of the CDR3 is 15 residues. Here the CDR3 reads CASSLPTGDNTEAFF. The CDR3 DNA is TGTGCCAGCAGCCTACCGACAGGGGACAACACTGAAGCTTTCTTT.

The chain is built from TRBV13 and TRBJ1-2, with 9 bases that match TRBD1. Looked up from germline, CDR1 is PRHDT and CDR2 is FYEKMQ (reference sequence). The CDR3 is made up of 15 amino acids. J gave up 3 bases and V 4 bases, and 6 bases lay outside the gene matches. This CDR3 is CASSSQGAWDYGYTF. CDR3 sequence (DNA): TGTGCCAGCAGCTCACAGGGGGCTTGGGACTATGGCTACACCTTC.

The chain combines TRBV6-6 with TRBJ2-7, with TRBD2 matching over 9 bases. Trimming at V came to 5 bases and at J to 4 bases, leaving 9 bases not matched to a gene. The germline CDR1 and CDR2 sequences are MNHNY and SVGAGI (reference sequence). This CDR3 is 15 amino acids long. The CDR3 DNA reads as TGTGCCAGCAGTCTCGAAGCGGGAGGTACGTACGAGCAGTACTTC. Protein product: CASSLEAGGTYEQYF.

The V gene is TRBV28, the J gene TRBJ1-6, with unresolved D. The V end lost 6 bases, the J end lost 8 bases, and 14 bases lay between the germline ends. The germline gives CDR1 MDHEN, CDR2 SYDVKM. The CDR3 sequence is 14 residues long. CDR3 sequence reads: CASRLVGDHSPLHF. The CDR3 coding sequence is TGTGCCAGCAGATTAGTAGGAGATCATTCACCCCTCCACTTT.

The chain links TRBV5-5 to TRBJ1-1; 7 nucleotides agree with TRBD1. CDR1 and CDR2 (germline): SGHKS, YYEKEE (reference sequence). This CDR3 has 13 amino acids. J lost 6 bases, V lost 4 bases, and 6 bases had no gene match. CDR3 protein: CASSPGTEPEAFF. The CDR3 DNA sequence: TGTGCCAGCAGCCCTGGGACAGAGCCTGAAGCTTTCTTT.

The chain is built from TRBV29-1 and TRBJ2-1, with TRBD2 as a possible D gene (5 bases). Germline CDR1 and CDR2: SQVTM and ANQGSEA. The CDR3 loop spans 13 amino acids. Between the trimmed V and J ends, which lost 6 bases and 0 bases, there was a span of 9 bases. The CDR3 protein is CSVTTSSYNEQFF. The CDR3 bases are TGCAGCGTGACTACTAGCTCCTACAATGAGCAGTTCTTC.

The chain uses TRBV6-5 and TRBJ2-2, with D hard to call. There are 12 residues in the CDR3. The ends were cut back, 5 bases at V and 6 bases at J, with 7 bases in the middle. Germline CDR1 is MNHEY and CDR2 is SVGAGI. The CDR3 nucleotides are TGTGCCAGCAGTAGGAGCCCCGGGGAGCTGTTTTTT. This sequence encodes CASSRSPGELFF.

This chain connects TRBV6-6 to TRBJ1-5; 10 nucleotides match TRBD1. The junction had 11 bases not matched to a gene; V was cut back by 11 bases and J by 4 bases. This CDR3 is built from 15 residues. The germline V gene has CDR1 MNHNY and CDR2 SVGAGI (reference sequence). The CDR3 nucleotides are TGTGCCTCATCGGGCGGGACAGGGGTAAATCAGCCCCAGCATTTT. This gives the protein CASSGGTGVNQPQHF.

This clone was detected only once. The chain recombines TRBV9 with TRBJ2-7; 9 positions agree with TRBD1. J was trimmed by 0 bases and V by 4 bases; bases with no gene match: 5. In germline, CDR1 is SGDLS, CDR2 YYNGEE. The CDR3 is made up of 15 amino acids. The CDR3 is CASSPGQGHSYEQYF. Here the CDR3 DNA reads TGTGCCAGCAGCCCGGGACAGGGACACTCCTACGAGCAGTACTTC.

The CDR3 DNA reads as TGTGCCAGCAGCGGGGGAGGGAGTACCGGATCCTACGAGCAGTACTTC. Translated: CASSGGGSTGSYEQYF. This chain joins TRBV5-4 and TRBJ2-7, with 7 nucleotides matching TRBD2. V was clipped by 4 bases and J by 1 base; unmatched bases: 11. Germline V gene lookup returns CDR1 SGHNT and CDR2 YYREEE (reference sequence). The CDR3 runs to 16 residues.

The chain links TRBV9 to TRBJ1-6, with D unresolved. There are 13 residues in the CDR3. Per the germline V gene, CDR1 is SGDLS and CDR2 is YYNGEE. Trimming left V 7 bases short and J 5 bases short, with 10 bases between. CDR3 in DNA: TGTGCCAGCGGCCGGGGAAATAATTCACCCCTCCACTTT. This codes for CASGRGNNSPLHF.